This entry concerns a single T cell receptor (beta chain). Its antigen is undetermined. The germline V and J ends were trimmed by 3 bases and 2 bases, with 12 bases remaining between them. There are 14 residues in the CDR3. CDR1 is SGHNT and CDR2 is YYREEE in the germline V gene (reference sequence). This sample was included in a study of cytomegalovirus exposure and HLA in healthy donors. Study conclusions and caveats: The study flagged some 170 TCR beta chains as cytomegalovirus-associated. In a later analysis, an Asian-associated ancestry cluster reportedly showed fewer N-insertions than the roughly 650-donor mean. As a later analysis revealed, most CMV-associated TCR beta chains appeared HLA-restricted.

It was with 60 Vbeta and 13 Jbeta primers that the PCR ran. Measured with immunoSEQ multiplex PCR; TCRdb has only the in-frame clones, and not every one. The data show hundreds of thousands of clones, roughly 70% seen once. This sequence joins TRBV5-4 and TRBJ2-7, with TRBD1 as a possible D gene (5 bases). Sequencing input: PBMCs. The receptor was isolated from a woman aged 30 to 39 in good health and CMV-seronegative. This CDR3 is CASSSRTPPYEQYF. Written as DNA, the CDR3 is TGTGCCAGCAGCTCCCGGACACCCCCCTACGAGCAGTACTTC.